The rows below give T cell receptor beta chains drawn from one sample of a study of blood T cell repertoires in COVID-19. Method: immunoSEQ multiplex PCR; TCRdb's copy keeps in-frame clones and lacks some. Of roughly 500,000 clones in the sample, roughly 89% were seen once. Sequences were obtained from peripheral blood. The receptors stem from a man in his late teens or twenties with COVID-19, enrolled during active disease. CDR3s include the opening cysteine and the closing phenylalanine or tryptophan. Fields, in order: D gene, clone size, V gene, J gene, CDR3 protein, CDR3 DNA. A D gene is named only where the DNA matches it firmly. Some rows mark clone size as missing; the rest say once, few, many or name a class of expanded clone.

>.|.|TRBV3-1/TRBV3-2|TRBJ1-2
CASSQPGFENYGYTF
TGTGCCAGCAGCCAACCAGGGTTCGAGAACTATGGCTACACCTTC
>.|.|TRBV5-6|TRBJ2-5
CASSTGLGETQYF
TGTGCCAGCAGTACAGGGTTAGGAGAAACCCAGTACTTC
>TRBD1|.|TRBV11-2|TRBJ2-7
CASTRPQGQQPYEQYF
TGTGCCAGCACCCGTCCTCAGGGACAGCAACCCTACGAGCAGTACTTC
>TRBD1|.|TRBV6-5|TRBJ1-5
CASSRTGGSNQPQHF
TGTGCCAGCAGTCGGACAGGAGGAAGCAATCAGCCCCAGCATTTT
>.|.|TRBV5-1|TRBJ1-2
CASSLGNTGSHGYTF
TGCGCCAGCAGCTTGGGGAACACAGGGAGTCATGGCTACACCTTC
>TRBD2|.|TRBV28|TRBJ2-3
CASTGGSGTDTQYF
TGTGCCAGCACCGGGGGGAGTGGCACAGATACGCAGTATTTT
>TRBD2|.|TRBV20-1|TRBJ2-5
CSASYGGAVETQYF
TGCAGTGCTAGTTACGGGGGGGCCGTCGAGACCCAGTACTTC
>TRBD2|.|TRBV6-5|TRBJ2-1
CASSYGLAAIGEQFF
TGTGCCAGCAGTTACGGACTAGCGGCGATCGGGGAGCAGTTCTTC
>TRBD1|few|TRBV12-3/TRBV12-4|TRBJ1-2
CASSLVGGGGYTF
TGTGCCAGCAGTTTAGTAGGAGGGGGCGGCTACACCTTC
>.|once|TRBV10-2|TRBJ1-4
CASLAALNEKLFF
TGCGCCAGCTTGGCGGCCCTTAATGAAAAACTGTTTTTT
>.|.|TRBV7-9|TRBJ2-7
CASSQGLRGYEQYF
TGTGCCAGCAGCCAGGGACTCCGGGGCTACGAGCAGTACTTC
>.|.|TRBV12-3/TRBV12-4|TRBJ1-2
CASRGGRAGGYTF
TGTGCCAGCAGAGGAGGTAGGGCCGGGGGCTACACCTTC
>.|.|TRBV7-9|TRBJ2-5
CASSSGSGQETQYF
TGTGCCAGCAGCTCAGGTAGCGGCCAAGAGACCCAGTACTTC
>.|.|TRBV30|TRBJ1-2
CAWSGGRNYGYTF
TGTGCCTGGAGTGGCGGGCGAAACTATGGCTACACCTTC
>.|.|TRBV20-1|TRBJ2-7
CSASLEPSSYEQYF
TGCAGTGCTAGTTTGGAGCCGTCCTCCTACGAGCAGTACTTC
>TRBD2|.|TRBV18|TRBJ2-3
CASSSLGGGGTDTQYF
TGTGCCAGCTCGTCCCTAGGCGGGGGGGGCACAGATACGCAGTATTTT
>TRBD1|.|TRBV19|TRBJ1-2
CASSPGGSGTDVHGYTF
TGTGCCAGTAGTCCAGGGGGGTCCGGGACGGACGTTCATGGCTACACCTTC
>TRBD1|.|TRBV9|TRBJ1-2
CASSTPGTGVGYTF
TGTGCCAGCAGCACCCCCGGGACAGGGGTCGGCTACACCTTC
>TRBD2|.|TRBV30|TRBJ2-7
CAWSGASGRPYEQYF
TGTGCCTGGAGTGGAGCTAGCGGGAGACCCTACGAGCAGTACTTC
>TRBD1|.|TRBV5-4|TRBJ2-7
CASSLGSGTGAYEQYF
TGTGCCAGCAGCTTGGGGTCCGGGACAGGGGCTTACGAGCAGTACTTC
>TRBD1|.|TRBV27|TRBJ2-7
CASSQGAYEQYF
TGTGCCAGCAGTCAGGGGGCCTACGAGCAGTACTTC
>.|.|TRBV28|TRBJ2-7
CASTLILGGAAYEQYF
TGTGCCAGCACTCTTATTTTAGGTGGGGCGGCCTACGAGCAGTACTTC
>.|once|TRBV3-1/TRBV3-2|TRBJ2-5
CASSHREGATQYF
TGTGCCAGCAGCCACCGGGAGGGGGCGACCCAGTACTTC
>.|.|TRBV7-9|TRBJ1-6
CASSFQPQGYNSPLHF
TGTGCCAGCAGCTTCCAACCCCAGGGGTATAATTCACCCCTCCACTTT
>.|.|TRBV4-2|TRBJ1-1
CASTSGAGDTEAFF
TGTGCCAGCACCTCGGGAGCGGGAGACACTGAAGCTTTCTTT
>TRBD2|.|TRBV18|TRBJ2-3
CASSPLGGLDLTDTQYF
TGTGCCAGCTCACCATTGGGGGGACTAGATCTCACAGATACGCAGTATTTT
>.|.|TRBV24-1|TRBJ1-5
CATSDFGQPQHF
TGTGCCACCAGTGATTTTGGACAGCCTCAGCATTTT
>TRBD2|.|TRBV10-3|TRBJ2-7
CATLGGSSYEQYF
TGTGCCACGCTGGGCGGGAGCTCCTACGAGCAGTACTTC
>.|.|TRBV6-1|TRBJ1-5
CASSEARAANQPQHF
TGTGCCAGCAGTGAAGCGCGGGCAGCTAATCAGCCCCAGCATTTT
>.|.|TRBV7-9|TRBJ2-5
CASSLVAVSETQYF
TGTGCCAGCAGCTTAGTGGCAGTCTCCGAGACCCAGTACTTC
>TRBD2|.|TRBV6-1|TRBJ2-2
CASSDIAGNTGELFF
TGTGCCAGCAGTGATATAGCGGGCAACACCGGGGAGCTGTTTTTT
>TRBD2|.|TRBV18|TRBJ2-3
CASSPGREGHLGDTQYF
TGTGCCAGCTCACCAGGGCGGGAGGGCCACCTTGGTGATACGCAGTATTTT
>TRBD1|few|TRBV3-1/TRBV3-2|TRBJ1-1
CASSRTGRITEAFF
TGTGCCAGCAGCCGGACAGGGAGGATCACTGAAGCTTTCTTT
>.|once|TRBV28|TRBJ2-7
CASSLLGQYYEQYF
TGTGCCAGCAGTTTATTGGGACAATACTACGAGCAGTACTTC
>TRBD1|.|TRBV6-5|TRBJ1-2
CASSYLDRAYGYTF
TGTGCCAGCAGTTACCTCGACAGGGCTTATGGCTACACCTTC
>TRBD1|.|TRBV24-1|TRBJ1-5
CATSDPGQGAFQPQHF
TGTGCCACCAGTGATCCAGGACAGGGGGCTTTTCAGCCCCAGCATTTT
>.|.|TRBV3-1/TRBV3-2|TRBJ1-3
CASSQDRGRVSQSGNTIYF
TGTGCCAGCAGCCAAGATAGGGGAAGGGTTTCTCAGTCTGGAAACACCATATATTTT
>.|.|TRBV19|TRBJ2-7
CATSTRRQANYEQYF
TGTGCCACCTCCACCCGTAGACAGGCCAACTACGAGCAGTACTTC
>TRBD2|.|TRBV18|TRBJ2-1
CASGTSGGEQFF
TGTGCCAGCGGGACTAGCGGGGGGGAGCAGTTCTTC
>.|.|TRBV5-1|TRBJ1-1
CASSSGQVNTEAFF
TGCGCCAGCAGCTCGGGACAAGTGAACACTGAAGCTTTCTTT
>.|.|TRBV6-5|TRBJ2-7
CASNRGGSYEQYF
TGTGCCAGCAACAGGGGAGGATCCTACGAGCAGTACTTC
>TRBD2|.|TRBV4-1|TRBJ2-2
CASSQDSSGYITGELFF
TGCGCCAGCAGCCAAGATTCTAGCGGATACATAACCGGGGAGCTGTTTTTT
>.|.|TRBV19|TRBJ1-4
CASSILGQATNEKLFF
TGTGCCAGTAGTATTTTGGGACAAGCAACTAATGAAAAACTGTTTTTT
>.|few|TRBV4-1|TRBJ2-2
CASSRPNTGELFF
TGCGCCAGCAGCCGTCCAAACACCGGGGAGCTGTTTTTT
>.|.|TRBV7-9|TRBJ1-1
CASSSSGTPTEAFF
TGTGCCAGCAGCTCCTCCGGGACACCAACTGAAGCTTTCTTT
>TRBD2|.|TRBV24-1|TRBJ2-1
CATSDSLIAGGPAEQFF
TGTGCCACCAGTGATTCGCTCATAGCGGGAGGGCCAGCTGAGCAGTTCTTC
>.|.|TRBV7-8|TRBJ2-2
CASSFGQGGYGELFF
TGTGCCAGCAGCTTCGGACAAGGGGGTTACGGGGAGCTGTTTTTT
>.|.|TRBV19|TRBJ2-7
CASSGLQPGYEQYF
TGTGCCAGTAGTGGACTACAACCTGGCTACGAGCAGTACTTC
>TRBD1|.|TRBV2|TRBJ2-5
CASNRQGGQETQYF
TGTGCCAGCAATAGACAGGGGGGGCAAGAGACCCAGTACTTC
>TRBD1|.|TRBV9|TRBJ1-3
CASSARDRAGNTIYF
TGTGCCAGCAGCGCAAGGGACAGGGCTGGAAACACCATATATTTT
>.|.|TRBV27|TRBJ1-2
CASIPLGWGYTF
TGTGCCAGCATACCCCTGGGCTGGGGCTACACCTTC
>.|once|TRBV5-6|TRBJ1-1
CASTLRLGDTRHTEAFF
TGTGCCAGCACCTTGCGGCTTGGGGACACCAGACACACTGAAGCTTTCTTT